This T cell receptor (beta chain) comes out of a study of blood T cells in healthy people across ages. Notes on the study in general: Older age went with lower TCR beta diversity per million T cells, in a roughly linear way. Donor CMV status was unknown, possibly confounding expanded clonotype changes.

A second PCR of about 6 to 12 cycles used a sample-barcoded 5' primer and a J-beta primer mix. A tag from a template-switch adaptor with 12 random nucleotides marked each cDNA molecule. Each of the samples gave a minimum of 2.5 million paired-end reads that contained CDR3. MiXCR, applied by TCRdb to the 5' RACE reads, yields one record per CDR3 protein. Counted here are approximately 940,000 distinct CDR3 sequences, about 44% occurring once; the ten biggest clones make up around an eighth. Germline V CDR1 and CDR2: MNHEY, SVGEGT. V was clipped by 6 bases and J by 4 bases, with 10 bases between them. The CDR3 totals 13 residues. The table lists this clonotype with a few counts. What it recognizes is unknown.

The specimen sequenced was blood. The TCR was taken from a man aged 30 to 39 in good health. The V and J genes are TRBV6-2 or TRBV6-3 and TRBJ1-5; D is perhaps TRBD1 (6 bases). CDR3 in amino acids: CASRKQGNQPQHF. CDR3 sequence (DNA): TGTGCCAGCAGAAAACAGGGTAATCAGCCCCAGCATTTT.